What follows is one TCR beta chain and its context. Its antigen is still unknown. 60 Vbeta and 13 Jbeta primers were used in PCR. Some clones are missing from TCRdb's copy, which holds only in-frame ones; the method was immunoSEQ multiplex PCR. The table records 270,000 or so clones, around 90% of them present only once. CDR1 is SGDLS, CDR2 YYNGEE, per germline. This CDR3 is built from 15 residues. V gave up 3 bases and J gave up 7 bases, with 14 bases separating them. This sample was included in a study of cytomegalovirus exposure and HLA in healthy donors. General study points: Evidence from a later analysis indicated that most CMV-associated TCR beta chains looked HLA-restricted.

The receptor was isolated from a girl aged 2 to 10 in good health and CMV-seronegative. This sequence joins TRBV9 and TRBJ1-6; D may be TRBD1 (6 bases). Material for sequencing was PBMCs. The CDR3 DNA is TGTGCCAGCAGCGCCAACAGGGAACGGAATTCACCCCTCCACTTT. It encodes CASSANRERNSPLHF.